This T cell receptor (beta chain) was identified in a study of spatial heterogeneity in lung cancer. Indicated time point: sample taken at primary tumor resection. TCRs were sequenced from unsorted whole RNA of tumor, nontumor lung or PBMC. The donor population consisted of approximately 68 patients with untreated, early-stage non-small cell lung cancer. Germline V lookup: CDR1 DFQATT, CDR2 SNEGSKA (reference sequence). The CDR3 length is 14 residues. V gave up 1 base and J gave up 12 bases, with 18 bases separating them. Every TCR cDNA molecule bore its own unique molecular identifier. TCRdb re-analysed the 5' RACE reads in MiXCR, keeping a single row per CDR3 protein. The sample contains about 50,000 distinct CDR3 sequences, 6% to 9.5% of which appear only once.

The material was PBMCs, obtained at surgery. This rearrangement joins TRBV20-1 to TRBJ2-2, with a weak D call TRBD1 (6 bases). The origin of this receptor is a female donor with early-stage non-small cell lung cancer. CDR3 sequence reads: CSARGPGIGQKLFF. CDR3 DNA sequence: TGCAGTGCTAGAGGGCCTGGAATCGGACAGAAGCTGTTTTTT.